The 3 T cell receptor beta chains given below trace back to one sample, sequenced in a study of metastatic and nonmetastatic thyroid tumors. TCRdb re-called the PCR reads with MiXCR. Here the sample spans about 59,000 clones, 15% to 20% being singletons. No patient received treatment before thyroid surgery. Sequenced sample: blood. All receptors come from a male donor with papillary thyroid cancer or a benign thyroid nodule (not recorded which). Some clones in this sample may be carry-over from other donors' samples.

The table lists this clone with many counts. Additional DNA sequences in this sample encode the identical CDR3. The rearrangement links TRBV10-3 to TRBJ2-7; 10 bases are a match to TRBD2. Looked up from germline, CDR1 is ENHRY and CDR2 is SYGVKD. V shed 5 bases and J 0 bases; nucleotides not matched to a gene: 7. The CDR3 length is 16 residues. CDR3 coding DNA: TGTGCCATCAGTCGGCTAGCGGGGGAGCGCTCCTACGAGCAGTACTTC. This gives the protein CAISRLAGERSYEQYF.

As regards this clone: The same CDR3 can be traced to other DNA sequences in this sample. The chain recombines TRBV11-1 with TRBJ2-2; 7 bases fit TRBD1. The V gene's germline CDR1 is SGHAT and CDR2 FQDESV (reference sequence). This CDR3 comprises 16 residues. V shed 5 bases and J 1 base; nucleotides not matched to a gene: 7. The CDR3: CASSPEGARNTGELFF. CDR3 sequence (DNA): TGTGCCAGCAGCCCAGAGGGGGCGAGGAACACCGGGGAGCTGTTTTTT.

This clone was counted ten times or more. The CDR3 here is CASTWGSRNTEAFF. CDR3 in DNA: TGTGCCAGCACATGGGGCTCGCGGAACACTGAAGCTTTCTTT. The chain recombines TRBV11-2 with TRBJ1-1, with D possibly being TRBD1 (5 bases). The germline V gene has CDR1 SGHAT and CDR2 FQNNGV. The V gene lost 7 bases and the J gene lost 1 base, with 13 bases spanning the gap. This CDR3 has 14 amino acids.